The T cell receptor beta chain described here comes from a study of regulatory T cells in long-lasting Graves disease. Regarding the study as a whole: Samples came from peripheral blood alone, without thyroid tissue.

Relying on iRepertoire HTBI primers and Arm-PCR of CDR3 regions, the team built TCR beta libraries. TCRdb processed the multiplex PCR reads anew with MiXCR; each CDR3 protein has one entry. The data show about 400,000 distinct CDR3 sequences, with roughly 15% seen just once and 20% to 25% held by the top ten. Specified time point: newly diagnosed GD, antithyroid drugs for less than 3 months. Preparation of the TCR library used RNA extracted from PBMCs. V was cut by 4 bases and J by 0 bases, with 10 bases left in between. CDR1 GTSNPN and CDR2 SVGIG come from the germline V gene (reference sequence). The CDR3 totals 14 residues. In regard to this clonotype: The antigen remains undetermined.

These data are also associated with another study on T cells in Graves' hyperthyroidism and ophthalmopathy. That report adds: The HTBI primer set was used in a first-round RT-PCR of the TCR CDR3. Within blood appeared most thyroid clonotypes that had expanded above 0.001.

The receptor comes from a woman aged 18-35 years with Graves disease. J is TRBJ1-3 and V is TRBV30; possible D gene TRBD1, 6 bases. Material: peripheral blood mononuclear cells (PBMCs), obtained at new diagnosis, from a patient treated with antithyroid drugs. CDR3 DNA sequence: TGTGCCTGGACCGGGACATTCTCTGGAAACACCATATATTTT. Amino acids: CAWTGTFSGNTIYF.